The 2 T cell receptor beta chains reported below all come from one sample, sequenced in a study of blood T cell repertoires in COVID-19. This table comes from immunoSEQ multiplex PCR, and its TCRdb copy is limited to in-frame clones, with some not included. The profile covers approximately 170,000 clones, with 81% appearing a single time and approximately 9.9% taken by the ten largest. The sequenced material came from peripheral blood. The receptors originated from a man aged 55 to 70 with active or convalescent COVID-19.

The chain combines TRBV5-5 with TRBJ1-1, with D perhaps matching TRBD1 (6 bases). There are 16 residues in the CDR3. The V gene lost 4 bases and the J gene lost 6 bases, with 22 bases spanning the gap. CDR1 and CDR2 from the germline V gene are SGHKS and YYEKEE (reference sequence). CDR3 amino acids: CASSGRTAVLIAEAFF. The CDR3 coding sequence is TGTGCCAGCAGCGGCCGGACAGCCGTATTGATCGCTGAAGCTTTCTTT.

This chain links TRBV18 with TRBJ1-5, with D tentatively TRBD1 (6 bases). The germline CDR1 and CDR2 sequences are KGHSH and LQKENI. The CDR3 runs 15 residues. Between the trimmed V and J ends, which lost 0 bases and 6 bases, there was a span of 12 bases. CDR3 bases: TGTGCCAGCTCACCACCGGGGGGGCTCGGTCAGCCCCAGCATTTT. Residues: CASSPPGGLGQPQHF.